This TCR beta chain was profiled in a study of T cells in women clearing cervical HPV infection. Points on this clone: The read stops 3 residues short of the end of the CDR3; the missing end is completed from the germline J gene.

This CDR3 has 14 residues. In germline, CDR1 is SGHTA, CDR2 FQGNSA. The ends were cut back, 5 bases at V and 6 bases at J, with 17 bases in the middle. Produced via immunoSEQ multiplex PCR; TCRdb's table is partial and in-frame only. Its table records approximately 33,000 clones. The sample consisted of blood buffy coat. The sequence derives from a woman aged 18-70 years with a cervical HPV16 infection that either progressed to CIN3+ or cleared (not recorded which). This rearrangement joins TRBV7-2 to TRBJ2-7; perhaps TRBD2 as D (6 bases). CDR3 sequence: CASSPTTRWGEQYF. The CDR3 bases that were read are TGTGCCAGCAGCCCCACGACTAGATGGGGCGAG.